Sequencing of this T cell receptor (beta chain) was carried out in a study of graft-versus-host responses after intestinal transplantation (dated by TCRdb to the early 2020s). Context from the whole study: Recipients received multivisceral, liver-intestinal, or isolated intestinal transplants. After intestinal transplantation, graft-versus-host and host-versus-graft alloreactive T cell clones were followed in the graft, circulation and bone marrow using bulk TCR-beta CDR3 sequencing. Rather than going through the commercial service, samples from three later patients were sequenced in-house on an Illumina MiSeq and processed with MiXCR. Every recipient was given anti-thymocyte globulin induction, then maintenance tacrolimus and steroids for 2 to 4 years. The cohort enrolled 20 to 30 intestinal transplant recipients, one of whom was a retransplant, and 3 patients without pretransplant specimens were excluded. To identify alloreactive clones, pre-transplant mixed lymphocyte reaction products were sequenced and then compared with unstimulated pre-transplant donor and recipient T cells. A peak of at least 4% donor T cells among recipient peripheral blood mononuclear cells was the definition used for donor T cell macrochimerism. Overall results and qualifications from the work: High GvH to HvG T cell clonal ratios were observed in the allografts of patients with donor T cell macrochimerism. GvH clones were detected in recipient bone marrow, and some appeared earlier in ileal mucosa or blood, consistent with an intestinal mucosal origin. Conclusions were limited by the relatively low number and heterogeneity of intestinal transplant patients. Early after transplant, declines in HvG clones were associated with peak levels of circulating GvH clones.

Note on this clone: What antigen it recognizes has not been identified. Base qualities are missing; no much larger clone stands one base away.

According to the study, the label for this sample's time point signals: cells obtained before transplantation from donor or recipient. CD3+CD4+ and CD3+CD8+ populations were FACS-sorted from unstimulated pre-transplant donor and recipient cells taken from spleen or lymph nodes. The library was prepared using the immunoSEQ multiplex PCR assay. For most patients, genomic DNA was isolated using the Qiagen DNeasy Blood and Tissue Kit and was shipped frozen to Adaptive Biotechnologies for TCR sequencing. Adaptive Biotechnologies carried out high-throughput TCR-beta CDR3 sequencing of genomic DNA for most patients. As for the authors' bioinformatics: Adaptive's ImmunoSEQ software supplied the TCR sequencing data for 15 to 20 patients, while MiXCR and VDJtools were used to process three other patients. To correct CD4 versus CD8 sorting errors, sequences present in both subsets at a frequency ratio below 5:1 were removed. CDR3 nucleotide sequences shared between donor and recipient were removed because their origin could not be assigned. At least 2-fold expansion over unstimulated cells and a minimum CFSE-low frequency of 0.002% (template counts) or 0.001% (read counts) were required for clones to be classified as alloreactive. Clones were considered mappable if detected in sequenced pre-transplant spleen, lymph node, or MLR CFSE-low populations of the donor or recipient. Cumulative frequency of alloreactive clones was calculated as a percentage of all sequences weighted by copy number. Drawn from immuneACCESS, this table holds only the in-frame rearrangements with V and J called that TCRdb kept. Clones are partly lost; checked studies trace under half to an unresolved V gene and leave the rest unexplained. The V and J calls and the clone size are those of that table, but D and trimming were determined from the DNA. The sample includes around 120,000 clones, with about nine tenths observed a single time. The leading ten clones occupy about 0.18% of the sample.

The sequencing here drew on unstimulated CD4+ T cells sorted from spleen or lymph node cells, taken before intestinal transplant. The source is a human donor who received an intestinal transplant.

The sequenced DNA is TGCGCCAGCAGCCCTACGACTAGCGGGAGTTACGAGCAGTACTTC. It codes for CASSPTTSGSYEQYF. The sequence joins TRBV5-1 to TRBJ2-7, with 12 bases aligning to TRBD2. Germline trimming amounts to 4 bases on V and 4 bases on J, with 6 as the count of junction bases outside the gene matches. For CDR1 and CDR2, the germline V gene lists SGHRS and YFSETQ. The CDR3 spans 15 residues, from the cysteine through the phenylalanine. The only DNA kept is the CDR3, 45 bases in frame from the first base.